The 7 T cell receptor beta chains in this list originate from one sample, sequenced in a study of blood T cell repertoires in COVID-19. Data came from immunoSEQ multiplex PCR; TCRdb stores just in-frame clones and leaves some out. The sample holds under 200,000 clones, approximately 88% seen once. Sequences were obtained from peripheral blood. These receptor sequences come from a woman aged 55-70 years with acute or convalescent COVID-19.

This sequence joins TRBV19 and TRBJ1-5; 11 nucleotides align to TRBD1. The V gene's germline CDR1 is LNHDA and CDR2 SQIVND (reference sequence). J was trimmed by 7 bases and V by 3 bases; bases with no gene match: 11. The CDR3 contains 17 residues. CDR3: CASSMGWDRGGRQPQHF. As DNA, the CDR3 is TGTGCCAGTAGTATGGGTTGGGACAGGGGGGGAAGGCAGCCCCAGCATTTT.

The chain has TRBV9 and TRBJ2-7; possible D gene TRBD2, 6 bases. The V gene's germline CDR1 is SGDLS and CDR2 YYNGEE. The ends were cut back, 2 bases at V and 5 bases at J, with 14 bases in the middle. This CDR3 spans 14 amino acids. This CDR3 is CASSVGGRGDEQYF. In nucleotides, the CDR3 is TGTGCCAGCAGCGTCGGAGGGAGAGGCGACGAGCAGTACTTC. Full variable domain (remainder filled in from reference TRBV9 and TRBJ2-7): DSGVTQTPKHLITATGQRVTLRCSPRSGDLSVYWYQQSLDQGLQFLIQYYNGEERAKGNILERFSAQQFPDLHSELNLSSLELGDSALYFCASSVGGRGDEQYFGPGTRLTVT.

This chain connects TRBV12-5 to TRBJ1-5; 9 bases match TRBD1. J was trimmed by 4 bases and V by 3 bases; bases with no gene match: 4. Germline CDR1 LGHNT, CDR2 FRNRAP. The CDR3 sequence is 15 residues long. The CDR3: CASGFRGTGNQPQHF. The DNA of the CDR3 is TGTGCTAGTGGTTTCCGTGGGACAGGGAATCAGCCCCAGCATTTT.

The DNA of the CDR3 is TGTGCCAGCTCAGGCCAGGGAGGGGGAGAGACCCAGTACTTC. The encoded protein is CASSGQGGGETQYF. The rearrangement links TRBV18 to TRBJ2-5, with D tentatively TRBD2 (7 bases). Looked up from germline, CDR1 is KGHSH and CDR2 is LQKENI. The CDR3 is 14 amino acids. V was trimmed by 5 bases and J by 4 bases, leaving 14 bases between them.

The rearrangement links TRBV6-2 or TRBV6-3 to TRBJ1-1; 7 bases map to TRBD1. CDR3 length equals 16 residues. Losses at the gene ends were 2 bases for V and 4 bases for J; bases not matched to a gene: 10. Germline lookup yields CDR1 MNHEY and CDR2 SVGEGT. The CDR3 reads CASSYPAKAGGTEAFF. In nucleotides, the CDR3 is TGTGCCAGCAGTTACCCAGCCAAGGCAGGGGGCACTGAAGCTTTCTTT.

This clone has only a few counts. In DNA form, the CDR3 reads TGTGCCAGCAGCTTCCAGGGGACTAAGGGCACTGAAGCTTTCTTT. Its translation is CASSFQGTKGTEAFF. The chain links TRBV11-2 to TRBJ1-1; a possible D gene is TRBD1 (6 bases). Trimming took off 3 bases at V and 4 bases at J, with 15 bases between the two ends. The germline CDR1 and CDR2 sequences are SGHAT and FQNNGV. The CDR3 consists of 15 residues.

In its sample, this clone was seen once. The chain joins TRBV12-3 or TRBV12-4 to TRBJ1-1; D is undetermined. The length of the CDR3 is 12 residues. Trimming shortened V by 5 bases and J by 4 bases, and 8 bases separated the two germline ends. CDR3 protein: CASSGYGTEAFF. CDR3 nucleotides: TGTGCCAGCAGTGGTTACGGCACTGAAGCTTTCTTT.